This T cell receptor beta chain was sequenced during a study of cytomegalovirus exposure and HLA in healthy donors. Study at large: Later analysis reported that the roughly 120 validation repertoires shared the platform of the 500 to 750 first-cohort repertoires.

V lost 2 bases and J lost 2, with 22 bases in between. The length of the CDR3 is 18 residues. Germline assignment: CDR1 SGHTS and CDR2 YDEGEE. Profiled with immunoSEQ multiplex PCR; TCRdb holds only in-frame clones, not every one. The top ten clones hold roughly 1.6% of a sample with 150,000 to 200,000 clones, roughly 82% of them seen once. General study points: Both high specificity and high sensitivity reportedly marked the classifier's diagnosis of cytomegalovirus status.

Regarding this clone: Antigen unknown.

The sequenced sample consisted of PBMCs. V and J are TRBV5-8 and TRBJ1-1, with D possibly matching TRBD1 (6 bases). The source of this sequence is a young woman in good health and CMV-seronegative. The CDR3 coding sequence is TGTGCCAGCAGCTTTTACAGGGCAGGGGAGAGTAGTAACACTGAAGCTTTCTTT. This codes for CASSFYRAGESSNTEAFF. Filled out from reference TRBV5-8 and TRBJ1-1, the complete variable domain reads EAGVTQSPTHLIKTRGQQATLRCSPISGHTSVYWYQQALGLGLQFLLWYDEGEERNRGNFPPRFSGRQFPNYSSELNVNALELEDSALYLCASSFYRAGESSNTEAFFGQGTRLTVV.